Presented here are 20 T cell receptor beta chains from one specimen sequenced in a study of shared clonotypes between healthy human individuals. Assay: immunoSEQ multiplex PCR; the TCRdb copy retains only in-frame clones and omits some. The sample includes about 2.4 million clones, around nine tenths of them seen just once. The sequencing sample was made of naive CD4+ T cells sorted from blood. This sample's subset: CD45RA+ positively selected. The receptors were gathered from a man between 18 and 35 years old in good health.

This clone is a singleton in its sample. This chain links TRBV28 with TRBJ2-3; 16 positions agree with TRBD2. V shed 3 bases, J shed 4 bases, and the junction held 10 bases outside the gene matches. CDR1 and CDR2 (germline): MDHEN, SYDVKM. This CDR3 is built from 19 residues. This CDR3 is CASSLMGLAGGPRADTQYF. CDR3 coding DNA: TGTGCCAGCAGTTTGATGGGACTAGCGGGAGGGCCGAGGGCAGATACGCAGTATTTT.

V and J are TRBV5-6 and TRBJ2-7; 9 positions agree with TRBD1. The V and J ends lost 5 bases and 2 bases, in that order; junction bases with no gene match: 8. Germline assignment: CDR1 SGHDT and CDR2 YYEEEE. The CDR3 runs 15 residues. This CDR3 reads CASSLDRGGPYEQYF. CDR3 coding DNA: TGTGCCAGCAGTTTAGACAGGGGGGGCCCCTACGAGCAGTACTTC.

CDR3: CAISDGYSDTQYF. CDR3 coding DNA: TGTGCCATCAGTGATGGCTATTCGGATACGCAGTATTTT. The rearrangement links TRBV10-3 to TRBJ2-3, with D hard to call. The V end lost 3 bases, the J end lost 6 bases, and 10 bases lay between the germline ends. CDR1 and CDR2 (germline): ENHRY, SYGVKD. The CDR3 has 13 amino acids.

This clone was detected once. The chain employs TRBV30 and TRBJ1-3; D gene unclear. V was clipped by 0 bases and J by 0 bases, with 9 bases between them. The CDR3 loop spans 15 amino acids. Germline CDR1 is GTSNPN and CDR2 is SVGIG (reference sequence). The CDR3 here is CAWSVGHRSGNTIYF. The CDR3 nucleotides read TGTGCCTGGAGTGTAGGGCACCGCTCTGGAAACACCATATATTTT.

The V and J genes are TRBV6-6 and TRBJ2-2, with D uncertain. This CDR3 contains 15 residues. Germline V gene sequence: CDR1 MNHNY, CDR2 SVGAGI (reference sequence). The germline V and J ends were trimmed by 3 bases and 0 bases, with 8 bases remaining between them. The CDR3 region has the DNA TGTGCCAGCAGTTATTTTGGCGCGAACACCGGGGAGCTGTTTTTT. This encodes CASSYFGANTGELFF.

The chain combines TRBV18 with TRBJ1-4; 7 bases are a match to TRBD1. The CDR3 loop spans 15 amino acids. Germline V gene sequence: CDR1 KGHSH, CDR2 LQKENI. V dropped 6 bases and J dropped 8; count of bases not matched to a gene: 12. The CDR3 loop reads CASSTQRTGTEKLFF. The CDR3 coding sequence is TGTGCCAGCTCTACTCAGAGGACAGGTACCGAAAAACTGTTTTTT.

V and J are TRBV30 and TRBJ2-3; D gene uncertain. Trimming pared 1 base from V and 2 bases from J, leaving 7 bases between. Looked up from germline, CDR1 is GTSNPN and CDR2 is SVGIG (reference sequence). The CDR3 runs to 13 residues. The CDR3 sequence is CAWSAGNTDTQYF. CDR3 nucleotide sequence: TGTGCCTGGAGTGCGGGCAACACAGATACGCAGTATTTT.

Turning to this clone: Other nucleotide sequences from this sample produce the same CDR3. V usage is TRBV7-2 and J usage is TRBJ2-7, with D perhaps matching TRBD2 (5 bases). The CDR3 totals 13 residues. Germline assignment: CDR1 SGHTA and CDR2 FQGNSA. V shed 5 bases and J shed 3 bases, with 11 bases lying between them. CDR3 DNA sequence: TGTGCCAGCAGCCTAGGGCGGGTCTACGAGCAGTACTTC. Translated: CASSLGRVYEQYF.

The chain is built from TRBV11-2 and TRBJ2-1; 8 bases line up with TRBD2. The CDR3 is made up of 15 amino acids. The germline gives CDR1 SGHAT, CDR2 FQNNGV. Unmatched junction bases numbered 13, after V lost 4 bases and J lost 11 bases. The CDR3 coding sequence is TGTGCCAGCAGCTCCATGACTAGCGTCGGCCCCAAGCAGTTCTTC. Its protein is CASSSMTSVGPKQFF.

V is TRBV10-3 and J is TRBJ2-6; D possibly corresponds to TRBD1 (5 bases). The CDR3 sequence is 16 residues long. Looked up from germline, CDR1 is ENHRY and CDR2 is SYGVKD. V was clipped by 3 bases and J by 2 bases, with 11 bases between them. CDR3 amino acids: CAISDRDITGANVLTF. The DNA for the CDR3 is TGTGCCATCAGTGACAGGGATATTACTGGGGCCAACGTCCTGACTTTC.

The V and J genes are TRBV28 and TRBJ2-7, with 9 bases identical to TRBD2. Germline V lookup: CDR1 MDHEN, CDR2 SYDVKM. Germline trimming cut 8 bases from V and 6 bases from J; bases unmatched to any gene: 23. The CDR3 has 18 amino acids. The CDR3 DNA is TGTGCCAGCTGTTCCCCCCCCGGGGGCGATGGAGCGGGAGGCGAGCAGTACTTC. This codes for CASCSPPGGDGAGGEQYF.

This clone has just one count. Other DNA sequences in the same sample also yield this CDR3. This chain links TRBV19 with TRBJ2-5; TRBD2 agrees at 10 bases. CDR1 and CDR2 (germline): LNHDA, SQIVND (reference sequence). The trim removed 6 bases at V and 2 bases at J, leaving 3 bases unmatched. There are 14 residues in the CDR3. The CDR3: CASRLAGLQETQYF. DNA for the CDR3: TGTGCCAGTAGACTAGCGGGGTTGCAAGAGACCCAGTACTTC.

The chain combines TRBV6-5 with TRBJ1-5; D is undetermined. The germline gives CDR1 MNHEY, CDR2 SVGAGI. V lost 2 bases, J lost 2 bases, and 13 bases lay in between. The CDR3 has 16 amino acids. The CDR3 protein is CASSYPRSYGNQPQHF. The CDR3 DNA follows: TGTGCCAGCAGTTACCCGAGAAGCTACGGCAATCAGCCCCAGCATTTT.

The rearrangement uses TRBV30 and TRBJ2-3; D not resolved. The germline V gene encodes CDR1 GTSNPN and CDR2 SVGIG (reference sequence). There are 13 residues in the CDR3. Trimming stripped 2 bases from V and 4 bases from J, with 10 bases between. CDR3 DNA sequence: TGTGCCTGGAGTAACCGAAGGGCAGATACGCAGTATTTT. The encoded protein is CAWSNRRADTQYF.

This sequence joins TRBV5-4 and TRBJ2-2; D assignment may be TRBD1 or TRBD2 (5 bases each). Trimming stripped 0 bases from V and 4 bases from J, with 16 bases between. CDR1 and CDR2 (germline): SGHNT, YYREEE (reference sequence). CDR3 length: 17 residues. The CDR3 nucleotides read TGTGCCAGCAGCTTGGTCGGGACGACTCCGAGCACCGGGGAGCTGTTTTTT. It encodes CASSLVGTTPSTGELFF.

The chain links TRBV7-9 to TRBJ2-3; 15 bases agree with TRBD2. CDR3 length: 18 amino acids. V shed 3 bases and J 3 bases; nucleotides not matched to a gene: 7. Germline V gene lookup returns CDR1 SEHNR and CDR2 FQNEAQ (reference sequence). Here the CDR3 reads CASSLPGLAGGRTDTQYF. The CDR3 DNA is TGTGCCAGCAGCTTGCCGGGACTAGCGGGAGGAAGAACAGATACGCAGTATTTT.

The chain combines TRBV7-2 with TRBJ1-1; 7 bases are shared with TRBD1. Germline CDR1 SGHTA, CDR2 FQGNSA. The CDR3 spans 15 residues. With 3 bases clipped from V and 5 bases from J, the junction kept 9 bases outside the gene matches. The CDR3 coding sequence is TGTGCCAGCAGCTTGACAGGGATCCTTCTTACTGAAGCTTTCTTT. Translated: CASSLTGILLTEAFF.

The CDR3 DNA sequence: TGTGCCAGCAGTGACAGGGAGAGTCCTGGGGCCAACGTCCTGACTTTC. This gives the protein CASSDRESPGANVLTF. The chain joins TRBV2 to TRBJ2-6, with D perhaps matching TRBD1 or TRBD2 (5 bases each). Germline V gene sequence: CDR1 SNHLY, CDR2 FYNNEI. Trimming removed 3 bases from V and 2 bases from J, with 11 bases in between. The CDR3 has 16 residues.

This chain connects TRBV6-5 to TRBJ2-7; 8 positions match TRBD2. Germline CDR1 is MNHEY and CDR2 is SVGAGI. V dropped 4 bases and J dropped 3; count of bases not matched to a gene: 2. The CDR3 extends over 13 amino acids. The DNA for the CDR3 is TGTGCCAGCAGTTTTCGGGAGGGCTACGAGCAGTACTTC. Its translation: CASSFREGYEQYF.

J is TRBJ2-3 and V is TRBV19, with D maybe TRBD2 (6 bases). V lost 4 bases to trimming and J lost 11 bases, with 13 bases between them. Germline V gene lookup returns CDR1 LNHDA and CDR2 SQIVND (reference sequence). CDR3 length: 12 residues. The CDR3 coding sequence is TGTGCCAGTAGTAACCGGGACTGGGTGCAGTATTTT. Translated: CASSNRDWVQYF.